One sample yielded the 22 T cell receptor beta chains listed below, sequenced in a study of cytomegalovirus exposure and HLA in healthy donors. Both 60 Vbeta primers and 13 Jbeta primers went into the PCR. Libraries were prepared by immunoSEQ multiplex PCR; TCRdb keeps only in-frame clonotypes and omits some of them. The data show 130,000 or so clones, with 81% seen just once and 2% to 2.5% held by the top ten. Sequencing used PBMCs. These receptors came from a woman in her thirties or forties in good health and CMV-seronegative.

The CDR3 region is CASSEGRSNNQPQHF. The DNA of the CDR3 is TGTGCCAGCAGTGAAGGCCGGAGTAACAATCAGCCCCAGCATTTT. The rearrangement links TRBV2 to TRBJ1-5, with D uncertain. Trimming removed 1 base from V and 3 bases from J, with 10 bases in between. Germline V gives CDR1 SNHLY, CDR2 FYNNEI. This CDR3 spans 15 amino acids.

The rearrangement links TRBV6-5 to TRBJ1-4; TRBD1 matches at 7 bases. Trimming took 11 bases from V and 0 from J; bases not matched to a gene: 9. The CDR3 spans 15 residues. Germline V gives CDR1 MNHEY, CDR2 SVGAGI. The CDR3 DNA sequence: TGTGCCTCACGATTAGGGGGCGCAACTAATGAAAAACTGTTTTTT. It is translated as CASRLGGATNEKLFF.

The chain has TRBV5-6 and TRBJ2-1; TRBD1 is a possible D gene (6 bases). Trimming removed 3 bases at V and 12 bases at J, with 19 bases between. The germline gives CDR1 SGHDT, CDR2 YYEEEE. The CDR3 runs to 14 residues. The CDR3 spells CASSSRGGGKGQFF. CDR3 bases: TGTGCCAGCAGCTCCAGGGGCGGTGGGAAAGGGCAGTTCTTC. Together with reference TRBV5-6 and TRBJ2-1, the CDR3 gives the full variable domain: DAGVTQSPTHLIKTRGQQVTLRCSPKSGHDTVSWYQQALGQGPQFIFQYYEEEERQRGNFPDRFSGHQFPNYSSELNVNALLLGDSALYLCASSSRGGGKGQFFGPGTRLTVL.

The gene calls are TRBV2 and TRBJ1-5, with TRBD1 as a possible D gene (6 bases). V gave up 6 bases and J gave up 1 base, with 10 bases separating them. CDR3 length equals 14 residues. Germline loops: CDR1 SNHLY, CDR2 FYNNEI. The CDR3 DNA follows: TGTGCCAGCAGCCCGGACAGCAGCAATCAGCCCCAGCATTTT. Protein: CASSPDSSNQPQHF.

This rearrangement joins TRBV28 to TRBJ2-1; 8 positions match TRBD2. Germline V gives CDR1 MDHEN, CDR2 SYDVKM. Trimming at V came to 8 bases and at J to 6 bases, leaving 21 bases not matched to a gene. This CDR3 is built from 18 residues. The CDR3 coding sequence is TGTGCCAGCCGCACGGCCTTTACCGGGAGGGCGAAGGGCAATGAGCAGTTCTTC. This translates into CASRTAFTGRAKGNEQFF.

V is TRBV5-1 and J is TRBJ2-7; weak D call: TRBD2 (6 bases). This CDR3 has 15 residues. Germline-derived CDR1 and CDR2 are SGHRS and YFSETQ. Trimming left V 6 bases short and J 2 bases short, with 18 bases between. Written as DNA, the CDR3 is TGCGCCAGCACAAAGAACCGGGACTCCACCTACGAGCAGTACTTC. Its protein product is CASTKNRDSTYEQYF. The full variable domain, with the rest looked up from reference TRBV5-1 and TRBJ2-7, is KAGVTQTPRYLIKTRGQQVTLSCSPISGHRSVSWYQQTPGQGLQFLFEYFSETQRNKGNFPGRFSGRQFSNSRSEMNVSTLELGDSALYLCASTKNRDSTYEQYFGPGTRLTVT.

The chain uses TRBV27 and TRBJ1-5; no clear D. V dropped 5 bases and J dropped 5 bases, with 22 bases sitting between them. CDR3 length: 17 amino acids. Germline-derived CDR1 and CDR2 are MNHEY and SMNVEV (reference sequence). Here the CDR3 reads CASSPRAATLADQPQHF. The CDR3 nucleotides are TGTGCCAGCAGTCCCCGGGCAGCCACCCTAGCAGATCAGCCCCAGCATTTT.

CDR3 sequence reads: CASSFGRPTYNEQFF. CDR3 DNA: TGCGCCAGCAGCTTCGGCAGGCCTACCTACAATGAGCAGTTCTTC. The J gene is TRBJ2-1, the V gene TRBV5-1; D is uncertain. The germline gives CDR1 SGHRS, CDR2 YFSETQ. This CDR3 has 15 amino acids. The V gene lost 2 bases and the J gene lost 2 bases, with 11 bases spanning the gap. The variable domain in full, with the rest retrieved from reference TRBV5-1 and TRBJ2-1, is KAGVTQTPRYLIKTRGQQVTLSCSPISGHRSVSWYQQTPGQGLQFLFEYFSETQRNKGNFPGRFSGRQFSNSRSEMNVSTLELGDSALYLCASSFGRPTYNEQFFGPGTRLTVL.

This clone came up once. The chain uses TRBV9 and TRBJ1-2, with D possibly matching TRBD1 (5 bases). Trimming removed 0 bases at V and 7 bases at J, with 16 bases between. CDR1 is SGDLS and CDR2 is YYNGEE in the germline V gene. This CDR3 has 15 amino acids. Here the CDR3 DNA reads TGTGCCAGCAGCGTAGAAGTAAGGGGACTTCGTGGCTACACCTTC. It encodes CASSVEVRGLRGYTF.

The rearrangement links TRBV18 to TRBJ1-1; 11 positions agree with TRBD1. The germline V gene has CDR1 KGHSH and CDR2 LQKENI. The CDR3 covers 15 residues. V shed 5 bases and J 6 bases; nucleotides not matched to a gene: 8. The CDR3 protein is CASSIGDRGNPEAFF. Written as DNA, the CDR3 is TGTGCCAGCTCAATAGGGGACAGGGGGAATCCTGAAGCTTTCTTT.

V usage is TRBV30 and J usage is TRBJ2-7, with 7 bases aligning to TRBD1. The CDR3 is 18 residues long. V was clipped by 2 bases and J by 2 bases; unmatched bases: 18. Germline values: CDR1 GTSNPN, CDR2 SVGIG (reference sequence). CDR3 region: CAWSPGTARVGPTYEQYF. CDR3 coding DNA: TGTGCCTGGAGTCCCGGGACAGCTCGGGTTGGTCCCACCTACGAGCAGTACTTC.

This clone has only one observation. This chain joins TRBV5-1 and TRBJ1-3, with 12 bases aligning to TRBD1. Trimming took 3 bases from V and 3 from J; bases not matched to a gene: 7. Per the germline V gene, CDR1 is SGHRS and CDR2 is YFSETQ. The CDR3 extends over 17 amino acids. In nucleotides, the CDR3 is TGCGCCAGCAGCTCAACCGGGACAGGGGGCGGTGGAAACACCATATATTTT. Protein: CASSSTGTGGGGNTIYF.

CDR3 nucleotides: TGCAGTGCTAGATCGGCGAGGGAGCAGTACTTC. Protein product: CSARSAREQYF. The chain couples TRBV20-1 to TRBJ2-7; no firm D call. Germline CDR1 DFQATT, CDR2 SNEGSKA (reference sequence). The CDR3 runs to 11 residues. The V and J ends lost 2 bases and 7 bases respectively, with 9 bases between them.

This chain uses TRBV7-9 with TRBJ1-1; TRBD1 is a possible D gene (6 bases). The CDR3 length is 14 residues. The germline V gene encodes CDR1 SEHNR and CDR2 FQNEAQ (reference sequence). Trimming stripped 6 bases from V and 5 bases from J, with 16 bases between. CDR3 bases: TGTGCCAGCAGACAAAGAACCCAGGGGACTGAAGCTTTCTTT. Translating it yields CASRQRTQGTEAFF. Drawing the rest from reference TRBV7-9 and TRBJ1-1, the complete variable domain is DTGVSQNPRHKITKRGQNVTFRCDPISEHNRLYWYRQTLGQGPEFLTYFQNEAQLEKSRLLSDRFSAERPKGSFSTLEIQRTEQGDSAMYLCASRQRTQGTEAFFGQGTRLTVV.

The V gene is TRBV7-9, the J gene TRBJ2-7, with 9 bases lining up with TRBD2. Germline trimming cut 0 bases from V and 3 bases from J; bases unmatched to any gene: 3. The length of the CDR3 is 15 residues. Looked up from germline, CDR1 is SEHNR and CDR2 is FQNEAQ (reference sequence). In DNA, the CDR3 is TGTGCCAGCAGCTTAGCTAGCGGGAGCGTCTACGAGCAGTACTTC. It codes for CASSLASGSVYEQYF.

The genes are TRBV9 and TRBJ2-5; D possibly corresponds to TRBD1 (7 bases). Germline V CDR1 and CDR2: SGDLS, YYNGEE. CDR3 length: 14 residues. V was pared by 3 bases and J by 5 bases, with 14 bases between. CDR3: CASSAAGGRETQYF. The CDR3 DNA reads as TGTGCCAGCAGCGCGGCAGGGGGGCGGGAGACCCAGTACTTC.

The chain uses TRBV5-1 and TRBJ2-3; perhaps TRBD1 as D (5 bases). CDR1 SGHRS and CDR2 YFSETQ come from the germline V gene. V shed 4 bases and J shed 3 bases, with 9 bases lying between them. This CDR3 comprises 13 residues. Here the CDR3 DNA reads TGCGCCAGCAGCGGGGCACGGACAGATACGCAGTATTTT. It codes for CASSGARTDTQYF. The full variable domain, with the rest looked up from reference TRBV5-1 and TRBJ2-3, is KAGVTQTPRYLIKTRGQQVTLSCSPISGHRSVSWYQQTPGQGLQFLFEYFSETQRNKGNFPGRFSGRQFSNSRSEMNVSTLELGDSALYLCASSGARTDTQYFGPGTRLTVL.

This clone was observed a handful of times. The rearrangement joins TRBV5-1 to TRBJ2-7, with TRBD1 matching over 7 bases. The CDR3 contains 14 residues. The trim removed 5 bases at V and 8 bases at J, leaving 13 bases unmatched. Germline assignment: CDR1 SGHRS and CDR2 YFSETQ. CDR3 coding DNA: TGCGCCAGCAGGGAGGAAACAGGGGCGTCGCAGCAGTACTTC. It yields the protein CASREETGASQQYF.

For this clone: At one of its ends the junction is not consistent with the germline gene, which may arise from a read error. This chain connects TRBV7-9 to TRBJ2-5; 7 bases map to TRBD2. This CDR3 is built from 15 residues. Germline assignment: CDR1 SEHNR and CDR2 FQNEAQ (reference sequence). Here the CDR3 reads CSSAPTGEGRETQYF. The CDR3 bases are TGTTCCAGCGCCCCCACGGGGGAGGGGCGCGAGACCCAGTACTTC.

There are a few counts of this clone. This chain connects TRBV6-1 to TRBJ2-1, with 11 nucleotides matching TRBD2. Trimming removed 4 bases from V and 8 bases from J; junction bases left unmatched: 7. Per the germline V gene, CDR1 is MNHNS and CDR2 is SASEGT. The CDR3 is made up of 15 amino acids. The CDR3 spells CASSVIAGGTDEQFF. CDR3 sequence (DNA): TGTGCCAGCAGTGTTATAGCGGGGGGGACGGATGAGCAGTTCTTC.

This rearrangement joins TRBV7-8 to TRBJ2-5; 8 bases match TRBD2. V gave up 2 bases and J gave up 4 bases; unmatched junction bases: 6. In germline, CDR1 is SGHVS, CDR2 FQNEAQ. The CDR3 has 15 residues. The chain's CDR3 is CASSLRREGRETQYF. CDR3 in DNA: TGTGCCAGCAGCTTACGCCGGGAGGGCCGAGAGACCCAGTACTTC.

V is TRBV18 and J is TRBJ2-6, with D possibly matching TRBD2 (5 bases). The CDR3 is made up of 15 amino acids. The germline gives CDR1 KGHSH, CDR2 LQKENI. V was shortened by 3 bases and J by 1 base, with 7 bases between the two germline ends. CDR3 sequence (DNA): TGTGCCAGCTCACCCAGGACTTCTGGGGCCAACGTCCTGACTTTC. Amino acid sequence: CASSPRTSGANVLTF.